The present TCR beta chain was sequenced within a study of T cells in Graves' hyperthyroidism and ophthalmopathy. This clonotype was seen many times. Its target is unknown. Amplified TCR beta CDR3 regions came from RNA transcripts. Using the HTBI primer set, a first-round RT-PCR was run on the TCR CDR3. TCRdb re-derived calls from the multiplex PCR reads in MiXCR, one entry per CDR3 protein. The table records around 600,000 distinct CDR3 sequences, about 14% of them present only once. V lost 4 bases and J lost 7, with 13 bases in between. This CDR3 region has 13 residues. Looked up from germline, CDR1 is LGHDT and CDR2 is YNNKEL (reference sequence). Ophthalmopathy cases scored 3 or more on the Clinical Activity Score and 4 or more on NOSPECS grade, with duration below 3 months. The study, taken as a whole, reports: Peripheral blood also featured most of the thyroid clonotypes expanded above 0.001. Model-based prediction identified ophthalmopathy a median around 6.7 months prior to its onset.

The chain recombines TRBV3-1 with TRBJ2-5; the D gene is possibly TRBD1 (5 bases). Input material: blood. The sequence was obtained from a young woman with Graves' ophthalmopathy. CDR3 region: CASSPTGQRTQYF. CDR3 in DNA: TGTGCCAGCAGCCCTACAGGTCAACGGACCCAGTACTTC.